These 14 T cell receptor beta chains came from one sample sequenced in a study of graft-versus-host responses after intestinal transplantation. The assay was immunoSEQ multiplex PCR, and TCRdb's table has in-frame clones only and misses some. Of 80,000 to 100,000 clones in the sample, roughly 92% were seen once. No cognate antigen is known for these TCRs. This material consisted of unstimulated CD4+ T cells sorted from spleen or lymph node cells, taken before intestinal transplant. Source of these receptors: a human donor who received an intestinal transplant.

This clone was found once. The V gene is TRBV5-4, the J gene TRBJ2-5; the D is unclear. The CDR3 has 13 amino acids. V was pared by 0 bases and J by 4 bases, with 7 bases between. Germline-derived CDR1 and CDR2 are SGHNT and YYREEE (reference sequence). The CDR3 reads CASSLGSGETQYF. CDR3 DNA: TGTGCCAGCAGCTTGGGCTCGGGAGAGACCCAGTACTTC.

This clone came up once. The chain carries TRBV9 and TRBJ2-1; D is possibly TRBD2 (6 bases). The CDR3 sequence is 15 residues long. Trimming took 3 bases from V and 1 from J, leaving 11 bases between them. Germline CDR1 reads SGDLS; CDR2 reads YYNGEE. CDR3 residues: CASSAAGTSYNEQFF. As DNA, the CDR3 is TGTGCCAGCAGCGCCGCGGGGACTTCCTACAATGAGCAGTTCTTC. The full variable domain, with the rest looked up from reference TRBV9 and TRBJ2-1, is DSGVTQTPKHLITATGQRVTLRCSPRSGDLSVYWYQQSLDQGLQFLIQYYNGEERAKGNILERFSAQQFPDLHSELNLSSLELGDSALYFCASSAAGTSYNEQFFGPGTRLTVL.

V usage is TRBV4-3 and J usage is TRBJ2-3; 15 nucleotides align to TRBD2. From germline, CDR1 is LGHNA and CDR2 YSLEER. The CDR3 is 19 residues long. V lost 2 bases to trimming and J lost 0 bases; unmatched junction nucleotides: 6. The CDR3 sequence: CASSQRGLAGGFSTDTQYF. The CDR3 coding sequence is TGCGCCAGCAGCCAAAGAGGACTAGCGGGGGGGTTTAGCACAGATACGCAGTATTTT.

This rearrangement joins TRBV5-5 to TRBJ2-7, with 11 bases identical to TRBD1. The CDR3 spans 16 residues. V lost 0 bases, J lost 2 bases, and 4 bases stayed unmatched. Germline CDR1 is SGHKS and CDR2 is YYEKEE (reference sequence). As DNA, the CDR3 is TGTGCCAGCAGCTTGGTTAGGACAGGGGGCACCTACGAGCAGTACTTC. Translated, it gives CASSLVRTGGTYEQYF.

DNA for the CDR3: TGTGCCAGCAGCTTGGAAGACAGGGCTGGAGGAAACACCATATATTTT. Its translation: CASSLEDRAGGNTIYF. The chain is built from TRBV5-4 and TRBJ1-3; 7 bases align to TRBD1. J was trimmed by 4 bases and V by 0 bases; bases with no gene match: 7. The CDR3 has 16 residues. Germline V gene lookup returns CDR1 SGHNT and CDR2 YYREEE (reference sequence).

The chain is built from TRBV30 and TRBJ2-1; D gene ambiguous. Germline values: CDR1 GTSNPN, CDR2 SVGIG (reference sequence). V lost 0 bases to trimming and J lost 4 bases, with 10 bases between them. The CDR3 length is 14 residues. The CDR3 nucleotides are TGTGCCTGGAGTGTCGTAACTAAGTACAATGAGCAGTTCTTC. Protein: CAWSVVTKYNEQFF.

The V and J genes are TRBV10-3 and TRBJ2-7; the match to TRBD1 covers 9 bases. CDR1 is ENHRY and CDR2 is SYGVKD in the germline V gene. The J segment lost 3 bases and the V segment lost 6 bases, leaving 6 bases of the junction unmatched. The CDR3 consists of 14 residues. As DNA, the CDR3 is TGTGCCATCAGGCAGGGACAGGGCAGCTACGAGCAGTACTTC. Encoded protein: CAIRQGQGSYEQYF.

This rearrangement joins TRBV6-5 to TRBJ2-1; a possible D gene is TRBD1 (5 bases). CDR3 length equals 15 residues. V was cut by 2 bases and J by 3 bases, with 11 bases left in between. Germline values: CDR1 MNHEY, CDR2 SVGAGI. In nucleotides, the CDR3 is TGTGCCAGCAGTTACAACCGACAGTTCTACAATGAGCAGTTCTTC. It is translated as CASSYNRQFYNEQFF.

The CDR3 DNA reads as TGTGCCAGCAGTACGCTGGGGTCCGGGGAGGAAAAACTGTTTTTT. It codes for CASSTLGSGEEKLFF. The V call is TRBV27, the J call TRBJ1-4; no firm D call. This CDR3 region has 15 residues. CDR1 and CDR2 (germline): MNHEY, SMNVEV (reference sequence). V shed 5 bases and J shed 8 bases, with 18 bases lying between them.

The chain couples TRBV7-6 to TRBJ1-1; a possible D gene is TRBD1 (5 bases). Germline-derived CDR1 and CDR2 are SGHVS and FNYEAQ. V was clipped by 1 base and J by 4 bases, with 13 bases between them. CDR3 length equals 15 residues. CDR3 loop: CASSLGGVIGTEAFF. The CDR3 nucleotides are TGTGCCAGCAGCTTAGGGGGGGTGATCGGCACTGAAGCTTTCTTT.

This clone came up once. The chain joins TRBV1 to TRBJ2-1; the table's D call, TRBD2, was not checked against the DNA. TRBV1 is given as a pseudogene. This CDR3 has 16 residues. DNA of the CDR3: TGCACCAGCAGCCAAGTTCCGACTAGCGAGGGCGATGAGCAGTTCTTC. Translation: CTSSQVPTSEGDEQFF.

The chain has TRBV6-4 and TRBJ2-3, with 10 bases identical to TRBD2. The CDR3 is 16 residues long. Germline assignment: CDR1 MRHNA and CDR2 SNTAGT. Trimming cost V 5 bases and J 5 bases; bases outside gene matches: 10. Here the CDR3 reads CASSPNSGGAGDTQYF. CDR3 bases: TGTGCCAGCAGTCCCAACAGCGGGGGGGCCGGAGATACGCAGTATTTT.

Regarding this clone: The final CDR3 position lacks the conserved phenylalanine or tryptophan, pointing to a likely read error. The chain combines TRBV4-3 with TRBJ1-6, with TRBD1 as a possible D gene (6 bases). The CDR3 length is 15 residues. Germline loops: CDR1 LGHNA, CDR2 YSLEER. Trimming pared 0 bases from V and 10 bases from J, leaving 13 bases between. The CDR3 loop is CASSQDGTKMSPLHL. CDR3 in DNA: TGCGCCAGCAGCCAAGATGGGACAAAGATGTCACCCCTCCACCTT.

The chain joins TRBV4-2 to TRBJ1-2; 10 bases are a match to TRBD1. CDR1 and CDR2 (germline): LGHNA, YNFKEQ. J gave up 1 base and V 1 base, and 6 bases lay outside the gene matches. The CDR3 runs 17 residues. The CDR3 nucleotides read TGTGCCAGCAGCCAAGCCATGGGGACAGGGGATAACTATGGCTACACCTTC. Amino acids: CASSQAMGTGDNYGYTF.